This is a list of T cell receptor beta chains from one sample in a study of T-cell reconstitution after alpha-beta-depleted transplantation in children. TCRdb analysed the PCR reads with MiXCR anew, one entry per CDR3 protein. The sample shows about 980,000 distinct CDR3 sequences, about 30% of them seen only once. The input for sequencing was PBMCs, mostly from graft donor cells, taken 360 days after TCRalphabeta/CD19-depleted stem cell transplant. Receptors were obtained from a boy in the first two years of life who had a stem cell transplant for SCID, so the T cells may come from the graft donor. CDR3s include the opening cysteine and the closing phenylalanine or tryptophan. The D gene is left open where the match is weak. The listing skips clone size in some rows; elsewhere it reads once, few, many or a size class.

12,TRBJ1-5,.,TRBV5-5,.,TGTGCCAGCAGCTTGGTAGATCAGCCCCAGCATTTT,CASSLVDQPQHF
15,TRBJ1-2,.,TRBV27,.,TGTGCCAGCAGTTTACGCCCCACAGGGTACTATGGCTACACCTTC,CASSLRPTGYYGYTF
21,TRBJ2-2,.,TRBV12-5,TRBD2,TGTGCTAGTGGTTTGCCTTATTCATTGGCGGGGGGCCTAATCGACACCGGGGAGCTGTTTTTT,CASGLPYSLAGGLIDTGELFF
15,TRBJ2-5,.,TRBV20-1,.,TGCAGTGCTAGAGATTCCCGGACGTATCAAGAGACCCAGTACTTC,CSARDSRTYQETQYF
14,TRBJ2-3,.,TRBV7-2,TRBD2,TGTGCCAGCAGACGGGACTACTACACAGATACGCAGTATTTT,CASRRDYYTDTQYF
12,TRBJ2-7,many,TRBV11-2,.,TGTGCCAGCAGCTTGGGGCAGGCCGAGCAGTACTTC,CASSLGQAEQYF
15,TRBJ1-1,few,TRBV20-1,.,TGCAGTGCTAATAGCCAGCCTTTAGGCGGCACTGAAGCTTTCTTT,CSANSQPLGGTEAFF
11,TRBJ2-1,few,TRBV3-1,.,TGTGCCAGCAGCCACGTCAATGAGCAGTTCTTC,CASSHVNEQFF
16,TRBJ2-1,.,TRBV11-2,.,TGTGCCAGCAGCTTACTCAGCGGTAGCTCCTACAATGAGCAGTTCTTC,CASSLLSGSSYNEQFF
16,TRBJ2-2,few,TRBV20-1,.,TGCAGTGCTAGAGAATGGGGGGGGCTCGTCACCGGGGAGCTGTTTTTT,CSAREWGGLVTGELFF
14,TRBJ2-7,.,TRBV4-2,.,TGTGCCAGCAGCCAAGATCCCGGCGGAAGAAAAAAGTACTTC,CASSQDPGGRKKYF
16,TRBJ2-7,few,TRBV6-5,TRBD1,TGTGCCAGCAGTTACTCTGCGACAGGGAGCTCCTACGAGCAGTACTTC,CASSYSATGSSYEQYF
14,TRBJ2-7,.,TRBV20-1,TRBD2,TGCAGTGCTAGATCGACTAGCGGGGGGTACGAGCAGTACTTC,CSARSTSGGYEQYF
15,TRBJ2-5,.,TRBV7-2,.,TGTGCCAGCAGCTTAGCCGACTCCCGGGCAGAGACCCAGTACTTC,CASSLADSRAETQYF
15,TRBJ2-7,few,TRBV7-2,.,TGTGCCAGCAGCTTAGTGAGTAGCGAAGCCTACGAGCAGTACTTC,CASSLVSSEAYEQYF
14,TRBJ2-3,.,TRBV12-3/TRBV12-4,.,TGTGCCAGCAGTTTGATCCCAAGAGCAGATACGCAGTATTTT,CASSLIPRADTQYF
14,TRBJ2-5,few,TRBV5-1,TRBD1,TGCGCCAGCAGCTACGACAGGGGCTCAGAGACCCAGTACTTC,CASSYDRGSETQYF
12,TRBJ1-2,few,TRBV7-2,.,TGTGCCAGCAGCTTTGGGGGGAAGGGCTACACCTTC,CASSFGGKGYTF
18,TRBJ1-5,.,TRBV7-2,TRBD1,TGTGCCAGCAGCTCAGCAGGGACAGCACTTCATAGCAATCAGCCCCAGCATTTT,CASSSAGTALHSNQPQHF
16,TRBJ1-3,.,TRBV18,TRBD1,TGTGCCAGCTCACCAGGACAGGGGAACGCTGGAAACACCATATATTTT,CASSPGQGNAGNTIYF
15,TRBJ2-7,few,TRBV20-1,.,TGCAGTGCAACCGGGACACCTCTCGGACTTTACGAGCAGTACTTC,CSATGTPLGLYEQYF
15,TRBJ2-1,few,TRBV20-1,.,TGCAGTGCTAGAGAAAAGGGACTCCGTAACAATGAGCAGTTCTTC,CSAREKGLRNNEQFF